This T cell receptor (beta chain) was found in a study of CD8+ T cells in alopecia areata. Study summary: Treatment comprised oral tofacitinib, 5 to 10 mg twice daily, in treated patients. Study outcomes and limitations: The study found TCR sharing across patients less clear than in mice, possibly for HLA reasons. Besides other cells, scalp samples also yield sequences of resident alphabeta T cells from normal skin.

Points on this clone: Its target is unknown.

cDNA reverse transcribed from extracted RNA served as the sequencing template. Using immunoSEQ multiplex PCR, the repertoire was profiled, and TCRdb retains in-frame clones only, with some absent. This sample carries some 180,000 clones, around 63% of them seen once, and the ten largest clones take 1.7%. PBMCs served as the source from which CD4+ and CD8+ T cells were sorted. This TCR derives from a human donor with alopecia areata. The material was CD4+ T cells sorted from blood, obtained at week 0.

The CDR3 nucleotides are TGTGCCAGCGGGACAGGCTCAAACACTGAAGCTTTCTTT. Protein product: CASGTGSNTEAFF. The chain uses TRBV2 and TRBJ1-1; the match to TRBD1 covers 8 bases. CDR1 is SNHLY, CDR2 FYNNEI, per germline. Unmatched junction bases numbered 4, after V lost 8 bases and J lost 2 bases. The CDR3 is made up of 13 amino acids.